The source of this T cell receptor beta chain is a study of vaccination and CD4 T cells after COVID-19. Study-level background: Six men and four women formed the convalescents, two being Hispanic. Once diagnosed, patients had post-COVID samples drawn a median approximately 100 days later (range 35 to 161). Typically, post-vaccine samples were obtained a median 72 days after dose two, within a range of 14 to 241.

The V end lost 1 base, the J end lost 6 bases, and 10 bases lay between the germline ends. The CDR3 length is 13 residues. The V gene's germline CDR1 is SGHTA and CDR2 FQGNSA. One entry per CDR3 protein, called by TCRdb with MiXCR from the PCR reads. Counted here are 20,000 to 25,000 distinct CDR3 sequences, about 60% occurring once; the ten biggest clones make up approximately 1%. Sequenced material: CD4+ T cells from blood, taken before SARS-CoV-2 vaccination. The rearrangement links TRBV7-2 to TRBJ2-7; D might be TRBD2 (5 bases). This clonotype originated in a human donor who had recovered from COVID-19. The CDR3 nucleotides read TGTGCCAGCAGCTTAGTGAGGGCACGCGAGCAGTACTTC. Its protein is CASSLVRAREQYF. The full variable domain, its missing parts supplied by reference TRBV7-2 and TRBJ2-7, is GAGVSQSPSNKVTEKGKDVELRCDPISGHTALYWYRQSLGQGLEFLIYFQGNSAPDKSGLPSDRFSAERTGGSVSTLTIQRTQQEDSAVYLCASSLVRAREQYFGPGTRLTVT.